The clone carrying this T cell receptor beta chain was detected a few times. What it binds is unknown. Between the trimmed V and J ends, which lost 0 bases and 11 bases, there was a span of 10 bases. The CDR3 has 13 amino acids. Germline V gene sequence: CDR1 MNHEY, CDR2 SMNVEV (reference sequence). This specimen belongs to a study of cytomegalovirus exposure and HLA in healthy donors. Study observations and caveats: An observed cluster of highly shared sequence variants was recorded as a likely sequencing artifact. Researchers reported that a few CMV-associated chains were confirmed in vitro as CMV antigen-specific. TCR beta chains numbering more than 150 were designated cytomegalovirus-associated.

Both 60 Vbeta primers and 13 Jbeta primers went into the PCR. Sequencing was performed with immunoSEQ multiplex PCR; in TCRdb, only in-frame clones are kept and a portion is missing. This table has 65,000 to 100,000 clones, 76% appearing once. Material for sequencing was PBMCs. This chain uses TRBV27 with TRBJ1-4; D possibly corresponds to TRBD1 (6 bases). The receptor's source is a man aged 35-49 years in good health and CMV-seronegative. CDR3 sequence reads: CASSLSKRGKLFF. The CDR3 DNA reads TGTGCCAGCAGTTTATCGAAGAGGGGGAAACTGTTTTTT.